Detailed here is one T cell receptor (beta chain). What it binds is unknown. This entry belongs to a study of cytomegalovirus exposure and HLA in healthy donors. Amplification used 60 Vbeta primers and 13 Jbeta primers. Some clones are missing from TCRdb's copy, which holds only in-frame ones; the method was immunoSEQ multiplex PCR. The sample contains approximately 110,000 clones, around 70% of which appear only once. The V gene lost 3 bases and the J gene lost 7 bases, with 13 bases spanning the gap. Germline V gene lookup returns CDR1 GTSNPN and CDR2 SVGIG (reference sequence). The CDR3 has 12 amino acids. Study-level points and caveats: It was confirmed in vitro that a few of the CMV-associated chains were specific for CMV antigens. A later analysis showed HLA-associated TCR beta chains outstripping equally common others in clonal expansion. Across donors, presence/absence analyses took sequencing depth to be roughly uniform.

The sample comprised PBMCs. The clonotype originates from a woman in her 70s in good health and CMV-seropositive. V gene TRBV30 combines with J gene TRBJ2-7; weak D call: TRBD1 (6 bases). CDR3 loop: CAWSPGQREQYF. The CDR3, as DNA: TGTGCCTGGAGCCCCGGACAGCGGGAGCAGTACTTC.